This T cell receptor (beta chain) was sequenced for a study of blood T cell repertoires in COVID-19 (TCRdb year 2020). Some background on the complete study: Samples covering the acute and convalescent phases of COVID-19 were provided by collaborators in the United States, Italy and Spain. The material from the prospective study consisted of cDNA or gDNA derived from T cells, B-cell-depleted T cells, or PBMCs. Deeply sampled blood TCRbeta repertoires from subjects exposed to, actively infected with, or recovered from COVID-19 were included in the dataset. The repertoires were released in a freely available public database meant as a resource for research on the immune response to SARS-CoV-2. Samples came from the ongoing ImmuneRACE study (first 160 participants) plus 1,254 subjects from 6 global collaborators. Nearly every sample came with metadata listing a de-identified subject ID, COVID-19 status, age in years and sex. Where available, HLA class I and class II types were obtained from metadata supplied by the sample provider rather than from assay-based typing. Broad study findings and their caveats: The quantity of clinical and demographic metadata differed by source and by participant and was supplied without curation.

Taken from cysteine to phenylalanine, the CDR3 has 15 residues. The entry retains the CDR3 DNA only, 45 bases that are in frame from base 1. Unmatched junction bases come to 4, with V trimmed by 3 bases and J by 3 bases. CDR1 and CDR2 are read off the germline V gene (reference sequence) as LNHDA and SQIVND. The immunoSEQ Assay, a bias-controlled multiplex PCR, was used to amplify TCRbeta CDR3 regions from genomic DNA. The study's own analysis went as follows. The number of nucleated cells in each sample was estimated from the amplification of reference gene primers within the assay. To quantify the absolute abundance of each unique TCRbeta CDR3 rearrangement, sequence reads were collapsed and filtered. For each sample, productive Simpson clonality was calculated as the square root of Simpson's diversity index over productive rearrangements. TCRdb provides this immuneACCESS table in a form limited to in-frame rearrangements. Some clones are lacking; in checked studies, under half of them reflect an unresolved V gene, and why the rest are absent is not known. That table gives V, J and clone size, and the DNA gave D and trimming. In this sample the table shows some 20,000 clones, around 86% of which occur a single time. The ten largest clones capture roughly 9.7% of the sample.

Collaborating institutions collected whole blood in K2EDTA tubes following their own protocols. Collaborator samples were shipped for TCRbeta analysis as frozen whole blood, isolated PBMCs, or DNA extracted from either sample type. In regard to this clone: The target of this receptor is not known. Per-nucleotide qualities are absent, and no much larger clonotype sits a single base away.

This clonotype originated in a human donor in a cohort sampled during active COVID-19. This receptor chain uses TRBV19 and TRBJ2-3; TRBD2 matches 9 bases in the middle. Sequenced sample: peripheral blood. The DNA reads TGTGCCAGTAGTATCCGACTAGCGGAAACAGATACGCAGTATTTT. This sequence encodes CASSIRLAETDTQYF.